Below are 28 T cell receptor beta chains sequenced from a single sample in a study of blood T cell repertoires in COVID-19. Generated by immunoSEQ multiplex PCR, the TCRdb table keeps only in-frame clones and is missing some. The sample contains about 220,000 clones, 65% to 85% of which appear only once. Material: PBMCs or T cells enriched from blood (not recorded which). The receptor source for this set is a middle-aged woman who had recovered from COVID-19.

The chain's CDR3 is CASSDLTSTSGANVLTF. As DNA, the CDR3 is TGTGCCAGCAGCGACTTGACTTCTACCTCTGGGGCCAACGTCCTGACTTTC. The chain is built from TRBV3-1 (or the pseudogene TRBV3-2) and TRBJ2-6; D uncertain. The CDR3 is made up of 17 amino acids. Germline V gives CDR1 LGHDT, CDR2 YNNKEL (reference sequence). Trimming cost V 5 bases and J 0 bases, with 14 bases left between them.

The V and J genes are TRBV2 and TRBJ2-3, with TRBD2 identical over 7 bases. Germline values: CDR1 SNHLY, CDR2 FYNNEI. The CDR3 consists of 15 residues. V lost 5 bases to trimming and J lost 1 base; unmatched junction nucleotides: 6. The CDR3 DNA reads as TGTGCCAGCAGTAAACTAGCGTCCGGCACAGATACGCAGTATTTT. Protein sequence: CASSKLASGTDTQYF. Based on the CDR3 plus reference TRBV2 and TRBJ2-3, the full variable domain is EPEVTQTPSHQVTQMGQEVILRCVPISNHLYFYWYRQILGQKVEFLVSFYNNEISEKSEIFDDQFSVERPDGSNFTLKIRSTKLEDSAMYFCASSKLASGTDTQYFGPGTRLTVL.

In this sample, this clone turned up a few times. The same CDR3 also results from other DNA sequences found in this sample. This sequence joins TRBV9 and TRBJ2-1; 8 nucleotides agree with TRBD2. V gave up 0 bases and J gave up 1 base; unmatched junction bases: 0. This CDR3 region has 15 residues. Per the germline V gene, CDR1 is SGDLS and CDR2 is YYNGEE. CDR3 in amino acids: CASSVAGGSYNEQFF. In nucleotides, the CDR3 is TGTGCCAGCAGCGTAGCGGGAGGGTCCTACAATGAGCAGTTCTTC.

The genes are TRBV27 and TRBJ2-3, with TRBD2 identical over 7 bases. The J segment lost 2 bases and the V segment lost 5 bases, leaving 4 bases of the junction unmatched. CDR3 length equals 14 residues. Germline assignment: CDR1 MNHEY and CDR2 SMNVEV (reference sequence). The CDR3 region has the DNA TGTGCCAGCAGTCGGGGGACTAACACAGATACGCAGTATTTT. This encodes CASSRGTNTDTQYF.

CDR3 sequence reads: CASGGISGANVLTF. CDR3 coding DNA: TGTGCCAGCGGGGGCATCTCTGGGGCCAACGTCCTGACTTTC. The rearrangement uses TRBV2 and TRBJ2-6, with D tentatively TRBD1 (6 bases). The CDR3 extends over 14 amino acids. Germline V gene sequence: CDR1 SNHLY, CDR2 FYNNEI. Trimming took 8 bases from V and 0 from J, leaving 8 bases between them.

The gene calls are TRBV24-1 and TRBJ2-3; D is perhaps TRBD1 (6 bases). Per the germline V gene, CDR1 is KGHDR and CDR2 is SFDVKD. This CDR3 region has 16 residues. Deletions cut 4 bases from V and 1 base from J, with 14 bases between. This chain's CDR3 is CATSEELGAGTDTQYF. The CDR3 nucleotides are TGTGCCACCAGTGAGGAATTGGGGGCCGGCACAGATACGCAGTATTTT.

There are a few counts of this clone. V is TRBV5-8 and J is TRBJ1-2; D uncertain. CDR3 length: 16 residues. Germline V gene lookup returns CDR1 SGHTS and CDR2 YDEGEE. V dropped 4 bases and J dropped 6 bases, with 22 bases sitting between them. The CDR3 bases are TGTGCCAGCAGCAGGGAGACCACCCGGTCTGGCAATGGCTACACCTTC. Translating it yields CASSRETTRSGNGYTF.

The CDR3 protein is CASSQEAGIYGYTF. CDR3 bases: TGTGCCAGCAGCCAAGAGGCAGGGATCTATGGCTACACCTTC. This sequence joins TRBV3-1 (or the pseudogene TRBV3-2) and TRBJ1-2; possible D gene TRBD1, 5 bases. The germline V gene has CDR1 LGHDT and CDR2 YNNKEL (reference sequence). With 0 bases removed from V and 4 bases from J, the gap between germline ends came to 9 bases. The CDR3 covers 14 residues.

V and J are TRBV11-3 and TRBJ2-2; 8 nucleotides agree with TRBD1. Germline lookup yields CDR1 SGHNT and CDR2 YENEEA. J gave up 1 base and V 6 bases, and 4 bases lay outside the gene matches. This CDR3 contains 15 residues. Here the CDR3 reads CASRSGTGNTGELFF. As DNA, the CDR3 is TGTGCCAGCAGATCCGGGACAGGGAACACCGGGGAGCTGTTTTTT.

This clone has just one count. The chain has TRBV3-1 (or the pseudogene TRBV3-2) and TRBJ2-3, with 7 positions matching TRBD2. The V segment lost 3 bases and the J segment 1 base; nucleotides outside the gene matches: 10. Germline V gene sequence: CDR1 LGHDT, CDR2 YNNKEL (reference sequence). The CDR3 is 17 amino acids. The CDR3 spells CASSHPCAGVGTDTQYF. CDR3 sequence (DNA): TGTGCCAGCAGCCACCCCTGCGCGGGAGTGGGCACAGATACGCAGTATTTT.

This chain's CDR3 is CASSRTGADTQYF. CDR3 in DNA: TGCGCCAGCAGCCGTACAGGGGCAGATACGCAGTATTTT. The V and J genes are TRBV4-3 and TRBJ2-3, with TRBD1 identical over 7 bases. Germline CDR1 LGHNA, CDR2 YSLEER. The length of the CDR3 is 13 residues. V dropped 4 bases and J dropped 4; count of bases not matched to a gene: 2.

This clone has only one observation. This chain links TRBV30 with TRBJ1-2; D gene unclear. Trimming cost V 8 bases and J 2 bases, with 15 bases left between them. Germline loops: CDR1 GTSNPN, CDR2 SVGIG (reference sequence). The CDR3 is 13 residues long. CDR3 in DNA: TGTGCCAAACGGGCCGGGGAGAACTATGGCTACACCTTC. This gives the protein CAKRAGENYGYTF.

This clone was seen a few times. The chain recombines TRBV28 with TRBJ2-7, with 9 bases that match TRBD2. CDR1 MDHEN and CDR2 SYDVKM come from the germline V gene. V was pared by 4 bases and J by 5 bases, with 3 bases of the junction left unmatched. The CDR3 has 13 residues. Written as DNA, the CDR3 is TGTGCCAGCAGTTGGATAGCGGGAGACGAGCAGTACTTC. It yields the protein CASSWIAGDEQYF.

This clone has just one count. The rearrangement joins TRBV6-5 to TRBJ2-5, with 9 bases matching TRBD2. Germline loops: CDR1 MNHEY, CDR2 SVGAGI. With V trimmed by 2 bases and J by 5 bases, 0 bases remained unmatched. The CDR3 covers 13 residues. The CDR3 sequence is CASSYGLAETQYF. CDR3 DNA sequence: TGTGCCAGCAGTTACGGACTAGCGGAGACCCAGTACTTC.

The chain links TRBV7-9 to TRBJ1-1; D remains unclear. Germline CDR1 reads SEHNR; CDR2 reads FQNEAQ (reference sequence). Trimming removed 2 bases from V and 0 bases from J, with 7 bases in between. This CDR3 has 14 amino acids. CDR3 sequence: CASSLLNLNTEAFF. In nucleotides, the CDR3 is TGTGCCAGCAGCTTACTAAATCTGAACACTGAAGCTTTCTTT.

V usage is TRBV24-1 and J usage is TRBJ2-3; 8 bases line up with TRBD2. Germline trimming cut 8 bases from V and 5 bases from J; bases unmatched to any gene: 5. Germline CDR1 KGHDR, CDR2 SFDVKD. The CDR3 spans 13 residues. The CDR3 DNA reads TGTGCCACCATGGCGGGAGGTCTAGATACGCAGTATTTT. The encoded protein is CATMAGGLDTQYF.

The chain joins TRBV4-3 to TRBJ1-6, with 8 bases aligning to TRBD1. The V and J ends lost 2 bases and 4 bases, in that order; junction bases with no gene match: 1. Germline CDR1 LGHNA, CDR2 YSLEER. The CDR3 has 15 residues. CDR3 sequence (DNA): TGCGCCAGCAGCCAACGACAGGGGTATAATTCACCCCTCCACTTT. Its protein is CASSQRQGYNSPLHF.

V and J are TRBV3-1 (or the pseudogene TRBV3-2) and TRBJ2-7; maybe TRBD1 (5 bases). CDR3 length: 16 residues. Trimming took 1 base from V and 2 from J, leaving 15 bases between them. Germline CDR1 and CDR2: LGHDT and YNNKEL (reference sequence). CDR3 coding DNA: TGTGCCAGCAGCCAAGGCGCCAGGGCGCTCCCCTACGAGCAGTACGTC. Amino acids: CASSQGARALPYEQYV.

This clone was seen many times. V gene TRBV19 combines with J gene TRBJ1-2, with D maybe TRBD1 (5 bases). Deletions cut 1 base from V and 6 bases from J, with 15 bases between. The germline V gene has CDR1 LNHDA and CDR2 SQIVND (reference sequence). CDR3 size: 15 residues. The DNA of the CDR3 is TGTGCCAGTAGTATAGCGCAGGGAACTACTGATGGCTACACCTTC. This gives the protein CASSIAQGTTDGYTF.

The gene calls are TRBV10-3 and TRBJ2-7; TRBD2 matches 9 bases. V dropped 3 bases and J dropped 3; count of bases not matched to a gene: 6. Germline CDR1 ENHRY, CDR2 SYGVKD. This CDR3 contains 15 residues. CDR3 nucleotide sequence: TGTGCCATCAGTGACTACGGCGGGAGGGGCTACGAGCAGTACTTC. This encodes CAISDYGGRGYEQYF.

The rearrangement joins TRBV2 to TRBJ2-7; 9 bases agree with TRBD1. CDR3 length equals 14 residues. J lost 2 bases, V lost 3 bases, and 2 bases had no gene match. The germline gives CDR1 SNHLY, CDR2 FYNNEI. The CDR3: CASSDRDRAYEQYF. The CDR3, as DNA: TGTGCCAGCAGTGACCGGGACAGGGCCTACGAGCAGTACTTC.

Here the CDR3 DNA reads TGTGCCATCAGGATCCTCAGTGGCACTGAAGCTTTCTTT. It yields the protein CAIRILSGTEAFF. V and J are TRBV10-3 and TRBJ1-1; D not resolved. CDR1 and CDR2 from the germline V gene are ENHRY and SYGVKD. CDR3 length: 13 residues. V was trimmed by 6 bases and J by 4 bases, leaving 12 bases between them.

V is TRBV12-3 or TRBV12-4 and J is TRBJ2-3; D is undetermined. Trimming shortened V by 4 bases and J by 11 bases, and 10 bases separated the two germline ends. The CDR3 length is 11 residues. In DNA, the CDR3 is TGTGCCAGCAGTTCGGCGGAAATGCAGTATTTT. Its translation is CASSSAEMQYF.

This chain links TRBV19 with TRBJ2-1; 8 bases map to TRBD2. With V trimmed by 4 bases and J by 10 bases, 9 bases remained unmatched. The CDR3 has 14 amino acids. CDR1 and CDR2 from the germline V gene are LNHDA and SQIVND (reference sequence). Here the CDR3 DNA reads TGTGCCAGTAGTAAAGCGGGAGCGCTTGGGGAGCAGTTCTTC. Amino acid sequence: CASSKAGALGEQFF.

The V call is TRBV5-1, the J call TRBJ2-1; 9 nucleotides agree with TRBD2. Trimming removed 0 bases from V and 0 bases from J; junction bases left unmatched: 1. Germline V gene sequence: CDR1 SGHRS, CDR2 YFSETQ. CDR3 length: 16 residues. CDR3 sequence reads: CASSLDSGGSYNEQFF. The CDR3 DNA sequence: TGCGCCAGCAGCTTGGATAGCGGGGGCTCCTACAATGAGCAGTTCTTC.

The J gene is TRBJ2-7, the V gene TRBV10-1, with a weak D call TRBD1 (6 bases). Germline-derived CDR1 and CDR2 are WNHNN and SYGVQD (reference sequence). The germline V and J ends were trimmed by 9 bases and 2 bases, with 23 bases remaining between them. The CDR3 is made up of 16 amino acids. The DNA for the CDR3 is TGCGCCAGACCGGGACACTCCGTCCTTCATACCTACGAGCAGTACGTC. This gives the protein CARPGHSVLHTYEQYV.

The V gene is TRBV30, the J gene TRBJ2-3, with 7 bases identical to TRBD2. The CDR3 consists of 16 residues. The germline V gene has CDR1 GTSNPN and CDR2 SVGIG (reference sequence). V was pared by 1 base and J by 0 bases, with 7 bases of the junction left unmatched. This chain's CDR3 is CAWSGLAALSTDTQYF. The CDR3 DNA is TGTGCCTGGAGTGGTCTAGCGGCCCTGAGCACAGATACGCAGTATTTT. The full variable domain, rest sourced from reference TRBV30 and TRBJ2-3, is SQTIHQWPATLVQPVGSPLSLECTVEGTSNPNLYWYRQAAGRGLQLLFYSVGIGQISSEVPQNLSASRPQDRQFILSSKKLLLSDSGFYLCAWSGLAALSTDTQYFGPGTRLTVL.

This clone has just one count. J is TRBJ2-5 and V is TRBV20-1, with 9 bases that match TRBD2. Germline CDR1 reads DFQATT; CDR2 reads SNEGSKA (reference sequence). V lost 3 bases, J lost 5 bases, and 19 bases stayed unmatched. The CDR3 loop spans 18 amino acids. This CDR3 is CSASSLGSASGIGETQYF. CDR3 bases: TGCAGTGCTAGTTCCTTGGGTTCGGCTAGCGGGATAGGGGAGACCCAGTACTTC.